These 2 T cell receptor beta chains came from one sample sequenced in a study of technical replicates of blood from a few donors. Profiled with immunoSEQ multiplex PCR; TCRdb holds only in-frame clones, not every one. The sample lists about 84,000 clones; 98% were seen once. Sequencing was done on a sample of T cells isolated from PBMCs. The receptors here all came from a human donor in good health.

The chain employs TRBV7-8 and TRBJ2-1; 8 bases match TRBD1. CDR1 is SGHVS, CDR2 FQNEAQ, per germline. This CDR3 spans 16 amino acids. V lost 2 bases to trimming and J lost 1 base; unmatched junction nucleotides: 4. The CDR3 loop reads CASSLQTGASYNEQFF. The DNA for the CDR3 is TGTGCCAGCAGCTTACAGACAGGGGCGTCCTACAATGAGCAGTTCTTC.

The CDR3 DNA sequence: TGTGCCAGCAGCTACGGGACTAGCGGAACCTACAATGAGCAGTTCTTC. Translated, it gives CASSYGTSGTYNEQFF. The genes are TRBV2 and TRBJ2-1, with 11 bases matching TRBD2. The V gene end was trimmed by 6 bases and the J gene end by 2 bases; junction bases not matched to a gene: 6. Germline V gene sequence: CDR1 SNHLY, CDR2 FYNNEI. The CDR3 totals 16 residues.